This T cell receptor (beta chain) was identified during a study of T cell responses to AZD1222 COVID-19 vaccine. The study's findings and limits: A mostly white British donor set with more females was recruited, and clonal diversity was possibly underestimated. Spike was spanned by vaccine-associated CD4 TCRs, with dominance at 160-218 and 743-854.

The germline V and J ends were trimmed by 7 bases and 6 bases, with 13 bases remaining between them. From germline, CDR1 is SNHLY and CDR2 FYNNEI. CDR3 length: 14 amino acids. TCRdb keeps only in-frame clones here, not all; method: immunoSEQ multiplex PCR. This table has about 120,000 clones, about 92% appearing once. About this clone: Its antigen is as yet unknown.

The sample was peripheral blood, taken on day 0 of AZD1222 vaccination. The V call is TRBV2, the J call TRBJ1-6; D not resolved. The clonotype was recovered from an adult in good health. The CDR3 DNA is TGTGCCAGCATGTGGTCTCAAAGTAATTCACCCCTCCACTTT. Translated: CASMWSQSNSPLHF. Complete variable domain (other parts from reference TRBV2 and TRBJ1-6): EPEVTQTPSHQVTQMGQEVILRCVPISNHLYFYWYRQILGQKVEFLVSFYNNEISEKSEIFDDQFSVERPDGSNFTLKIRSTKLEDSAMYFCASMWSQSNSPLHFGNGTRLTVT.